A single sample gave rise to the 25 T cell receptor beta chains below, sequenced in a study of T cell responses to AZD1222 COVID-19 vaccine. Sequencing was performed with immunoSEQ multiplex PCR; in TCRdb, only in-frame clones are kept and a portion is missing. The repertoire holds roughly 130,000 clones, with about 93% as singletons. The sequencing here drew on peripheral blood, taken on day 0 of AZD1222 vaccination. Source of these receptors: an adult in good health.

The chain employs TRBV2 and TRBJ1-6; 7 bases are shared with TRBD1. Germline V gene data show CDR1 as SNHLY and CDR2 as FYNNEI. V lost 4 bases, J lost 5 bases, and 5 bases stayed unmatched. The CDR3 is 15 amino acids. The CDR3 DNA sequence: TGTGCCAGCAGTGGGATTGGGACAGATAATTCACCCCTCCACTTT. This encodes CASSGIGTDNSPLHF.

The chain combines TRBV3-1 (or the pseudogene TRBV3-2) with TRBJ2-7; D is tentatively TRBD1 or TRBD2 (6 bases each). The V gene lost 4 bases and the J gene lost 1 base, with 8 bases spanning the gap. The CDR3 runs to 13 residues. Germline V gene sequence: CDR1 LGHDT, CDR2 YNNKEL (reference sequence). The chain's CDR3 is CASSRGGSYEQYF. As DNA, the CDR3 is TGTGCCAGCAGCCGAGGGGGGTCCTACGAGCAGTACTTC.

The chain carries TRBV2 and TRBJ2-1, with D perhaps TRBD2 (6 bases). Germline V CDR1 and CDR2: SNHLY, FYNNEI. V was clipped by 3 bases and J by 4 bases, with 7 bases between them. The CDR3 contains 13 residues. CDR3 amino acids: CASSDGTYNEQFF. Here the CDR3 DNA reads TGTGCCAGCAGTGACGGGACTTACAATGAGCAGTTCTTC.

In regard to this clone: This sample includes further DNA sequences coding for the same CDR3. The chain has TRBV27 and TRBJ1-2, with 7 bases that match TRBD1. The CDR3 totals 16 residues. Germline V gene data show CDR1 as MNHEY and CDR2 as SMNVEV (reference sequence). Trimming took 6 bases from V and 0 from J; bases not matched to a gene: 10. CDR3 in amino acids: CASSHRTGQANYGYTF. The DNA for the CDR3 is TGTGCCAGCAGCCATCGGACAGGTCAAGCTAACTATGGCTACACCTTC.

This chain uses TRBV28 with TRBJ2-5; TRBD2 matches at 12 bases. The germline gives CDR1 MDHEN, CDR2 SYDVKM. The CDR3 totals 16 residues. V gave up 5 bases and J gave up 5 bases; unmatched junction bases: 9. The CDR3 DNA is TGTGCCAGCAGTCTCTCTAGCGGGAGGGCCCGGGAGACCCAGTACTTC. Amino acid sequence: CASSLSSGRARETQYF. The full variable domain, with the rest looked up from reference TRBV28 and TRBJ2-5, is DVKVTQSSRYLVKRTGEKVFLECVQDMDHENMFWYRQDPGLGLRLIYFSYDVKMKEKGDIPEGYSVSREKKERFSLILESASTNQTSMYLCASSLSSGRARETQYFGPGTRLLVL.

The gene calls are TRBV28 and TRBJ1-1, with D possibly being TRBD1 (6 bases). Germline V gene data show CDR1 as MDHEN and CDR2 as SYDVKM. V gave up 7 bases and J gave up 4 bases, with 22 bases separating them. The CDR3 contains 16 residues. This chain's CDR3 is CASTPGQSPGGTEAFF. CDR3 coding DNA: TGTGCCAGCACGCCGGGACAATCTCCTGGTGGCACTGAAGCTTTCTTT.

This clone was seen once. CDR3 sequence: CASSVEEVRINSPLHF. The CDR3 DNA reads TGTGCCAGCAGCGTAGAAGAGGTCAGAATAAATTCACCCCTCCACTTT. V usage is TRBV9 and J usage is TRBJ1-6; D is unresolved. Trimming took off 0 bases at V and 7 bases at J, with 14 bases between the two ends. The CDR3 has 16 residues. Per the germline V gene, CDR1 is SGDLS and CDR2 is YYNGEE.

V is TRBV28 and J is TRBJ1-2, with 9 bases fitting TRBD1. V dropped 1 base and J dropped 8; count of bases not matched to a gene: 14. Germline loops: CDR1 MDHEN, CDR2 SYDVKM. The CDR3 runs 17 residues. The CDR3 DNA is TGTGCCAGCAGTTTATCTCCCGGGACAGGGATAATGGAAGGCTACACCTTC. Translated, it gives CASSLSPGTGIMEGYTF.

The chain joins TRBV13 to TRBJ2-3; D is possibly TRBD1 (5 bases). Germline V gene data show CDR1 as PRHDT and CDR2 as FYEKMQ (reference sequence). V was shortened by 5 bases and J by 1 base, with 16 bases between the two germline ends. The CDR3 consists of 16 residues. CDR3 DNA: TGTGCCAGCAGCGTACAGGTGACTCTACGCACAGATACGCAGTATTTT. Protein: CASSVQVTLRTDTQYF. The full variable domain, rest sourced from reference TRBV13 and TRBJ2-3, is AAGVIQSPRHLIKEKRETATLKCYPIPRHDTVYWYQQGPGQDPQFLISFYEKMQSDKGSIPDRFSAQQFSDYHSELNMSSLELGDSALYFCASSVQVTLRTDTQYFGPGTRLTVL.

The chain has TRBV9 and TRBJ2-3, with D perhaps TRBD1 or TRBD2 (6 bases each). Trimming cost V 5 bases and J 0 bases, with 16 bases left between them. The CDR3 covers 16 residues. Germline CDR1 SGDLS, CDR2 YYNGEE. CDR3 bases: TGTGCCAGCAGTGGGGGGCCGGGACCTAGCACAGATACGCAGTATTTT. As protein: CASSGGPGPSTDTQYF.

The J gene is TRBJ2-1, the V gene TRBV6-5, with TRBD2 matching 12 bases. V shed 6 bases and J 9 bases; nucleotides not matched to a gene: 9. Germline V gene data show CDR1 as MNHEY and CDR2 as SVGAGI. CDR3 length: 15 residues. This CDR3 reads CASRLAGGQGGEQFF. In nucleotides, the CDR3 is TGTGCCAGCAGACTAGCGGGAGGTCAAGGGGGTGAGCAGTTCTTC.

The chain carries TRBV6-5 and TRBJ1-3, with unresolved D. The CDR3 has 12 amino acids. Germline CDR1 MNHEY, CDR2 SVGAGI. V was trimmed by 7 bases and J by 2 bases, leaving 6 bases between them. The DNA for the CDR3 is TGTGCCAGCAAGGGAACTGGAAACACCATATATTTT. Amino acid sequence: CASKGTGNTIYF.

The chain uses TRBV6-7 and TRBJ1-1; D is uncertain. TRBV6-7 is classed as an ORF, of uncertain function. The length of the CDR3 is 13 residues. Trimming took 2 bases from V and 3 from J, leaving 7 bases between them. The CDR3 sequence is CASSYRADTEAFF. The CDR3 DNA reads TGTGCCAGCAGTTACAGGGCAGACACTGAAGCTTTCTTT.

The chain recombines TRBV9 with TRBJ2-2; D is possibly TRBD2 (5 bases). Germline V gene data show CDR1 as SGDLS and CDR2 as YYNGEE. There are 16 residues in the CDR3. The V gene lost 1 base and the J gene lost 3 bases, with 13 bases spanning the gap. In nucleotides, the CDR3 is TGTGCCAGCAGCGTACGGGGTAGCGAGGACACCGGGGAGCTGTTTTTT. It codes for CASSVRGSEDTGELFF.

The rearrangement links TRBV12-5 to TRBJ1-1, with D unresolved. The CDR3 runs to 11 residues. V lost 0 bases and J lost 6, with 2 bases in between. Germline V gives CDR1 LGHNT, CDR2 FRNRAP. Here the CDR3 reads CASGLVSEAFF. In DNA form, the CDR3 reads TGTGCTAGTGGTTTGGTCTCTGAAGCTTTCTTT.

V and J are TRBV5-1 and TRBJ2-7; a weak D match, TRBD1 (6 bases). The CDR3 spans 14 residues. V lost 6 bases and J lost 6, with 19 bases in between. Germline values: CDR1 SGHRS, CDR2 YFSETQ. CDR3 bases: TGCGCCAGCAACACCGGGAACAGGGATACCGAGCAGTACTTC. Protein product: CASNTGNRDTEQYF. Complete variable domain (other parts from reference TRBV5-1 and TRBJ2-7): KAGVTQTPRYLIKTRGQQVTLSCSPISGHRSVSWYQQTPGQGLQFLFEYFSETQRNKGNFPGRFSGRQFSNSRSEMNVSTLELGDSALYLCASNTGNRDTEQYFGPGTRLTVT.

The chain is built from TRBV7-9 and TRBJ2-1; maybe TRBD1 (5 bases). Germline V gene lookup returns CDR1 SEHNR and CDR2 FQNEAQ (reference sequence). The CDR3 consists of 16 residues. V was clipped by 1 base and J by 3 bases, with 13 bases between them. In nucleotides, the CDR3 is TGTGCCAGCAGCTTAGTGGGGCAGGGCATCTACAATGAGCAGTTCTTC. This codes for CASSLVGQGIYNEQFF.

The J gene is TRBJ1-2, the V gene TRBV5-1; a possible D gene is TRBD1 (5 bases). There are 14 residues in the CDR3. Between the trimmed V and J ends, which lost 4 bases and 6 bases, there was a span of 16 bases. Germline V gene lookup returns CDR1 SGHRS and CDR2 YFSETQ. The DNA of the CDR3 is TGCGCCAGCAGCGTCCGGGACGGCAGGGATGGCTACACCTTC. Translating it yields CASSVRDGRDGYTF.

This rearrangement joins TRBV18 to TRBJ2-1, with D possibly TRBD2 on 5 matching bases. Germline V gene sequence: CDR1 KGHSH, CDR2 LQKENI. Trimming pared 2 bases from V and 8 bases from J, leaving 7 bases between. The CDR3 loop spans 12 amino acids. Written as DNA, the CDR3 is TGTGCCAGCTCACCAGGGAGTGATGAGCAGTTCTTC. Its protein is CASSPGSDEQFF.

The V gene is TRBV2, the J gene TRBJ2-5, with TRBD1 as a possible D gene (6 bases). The CDR3 consists of 15 residues. Germline assignment: CDR1 SNHLY and CDR2 FYNNEI. The V end lost 2 bases, the J end lost 4 bases, and 14 bases lay between the germline ends. CDR3 nucleotide sequence: TGTGCCAGCAGTGAATTTGGTAGGGGGAGAGAGACCCAGTACTTC. It translates to CASSEFGRGRETQYF.

The gene calls are TRBV7-9 and TRBJ1-3; possibly TRBD1 for D (5 bases). The CDR3 spans 16 residues. The V gene's germline CDR1 is SEHNR and CDR2 FQNEAQ (reference sequence). Trimming shortened V by 5 bases and J by 0 bases, and 14 bases separated the two germline ends. The chain's CDR3 is CASSRTAGGSGNTIYF. CDR3 DNA: TGTGCCAGCAGCCGGACCGCGGGGGGCTCTGGAAACACCATATATTTT.

This clone was seen once. The chain uses TRBV4-1 and TRBJ1-2; possible D gene TRBD1, 6 bases. The CDR3 has 13 amino acids. CDR1 is MGHRA and CDR2 is YSYEKL in the germline V gene. The V end lost 2 bases, the J end lost 4 bases, and 8 bases lay between the germline ends. As DNA, the CDR3 is TGCGCCAGCAGCCAAACAGGGAGCTATGGCTACACCTTC. It encodes CASSQTGSYGYTF.

The rearrangement links TRBV28 to TRBJ1-1, with D perhaps matching TRBD1 (5 bases). CDR1 and CDR2 from the germline V gene are MDHEN and SYDVKM. Trimming cost V 2 bases and J 2 bases, with 12 bases left between them. CDR3 length: 15 amino acids. The DNA for the CDR3 is TGTGCCAGCAGTTTAGGGGCAGGCCTTAACACTGAAGCTTTCTTT. Amino acids: CASSLGAGLNTEAFF.

The gene calls are TRBV28 and TRBJ2-7, with 9 bases identical to TRBD2. V dropped 9 bases and J dropped 2; count of bases not matched to a gene: 2. The V gene's germline CDR1 is MDHEN and CDR2 SYDVKM. The CDR3 has 12 amino acids. CDR3 bases: TGTGCCAGTGCGGGGGGGGCCTACGAGCAGTACTTC. Translation: CASAGGAYEQYF.

This clone was counted once. The genes are TRBV11-2 and TRBJ2-7, with a tentative D call TRBD2 (5 bases). The CDR3 runs to 14 residues. In germline, CDR1 is SGHAT, CDR2 FQNNGV. V lost 7 bases to trimming and J lost 7 bases, with 20 bases between them. CDR3 DNA: TGTGCCAGCACCAGGACGGTGGGAGTGGGGGAGCAGTACTTC. Translation gives CASTRTVGVGEQYF. Full variable domain (outside the CDR3, taken from reference TRBV11-2 and TRBJ2-7): EAGVAQSPRYKIIEKRQSVAFWCNPISGHATLYWYQQILGQGPKLLIQFQNNGVVDDSQLPKDRFSAERLKGVDSTLKIQPAKLEDSAVYLCASTRTVGVGEQYFGPGTRLTVT.